Shown below are 8 T cell receptor beta chains from a single sample sequenced in a study of cytomegalovirus exposure and HLA in healthy donors (TCRdb year 2017). Receptor libraries were prepared by the immunoSEQ multiplex PCR assay. This is the immuneACCESS table as TCRdb keeps it, with only in-frame sequences that have V and J called. A part of the clones is gone; compared with another copy, unresolved V genes explain less than half, and the rest is unexplained. This sample is represented by approximately 230,000 clones; about 88% of them were singletons. Approximately 12% of the sample comes from the top ten. Specimen: PBMCs. These receptors were taken from a man aged 18 to 35 in good health and CMV-seropositive.

This chain links TRBV5-4 with TRBJ2-5; the match to TRBD2 covers 10 bases. V trimming: 1 base; J trimming: 5 bases; junction bases outside the gene matches: 8. From germline, CDR1 is SGHNT and CDR2 YYREEE (reference sequence). The CDR3 consists of 16 residues. The CDR3 region is CASSLPSGRGWETQYF. The DNA of the CDR3 is TGTGCCAGCAGCTTGCCTAGCGGGAGAGGCTGGGAGACCCAGTACTTC.

This chain uses TRBV27 with TRBJ1-5; D perhaps matches TRBD1 (5 bases). The CDR3 runs to 13 residues. V was clipped by 2 bases and J by 6 bases, with 8 bases between them. Germline V gene lookup returns CDR1 MNHEY and CDR2 SMNVEV (reference sequence). The CDR3, as DNA: TGTGCCAGCAGTTTAGGGGGAGGTCAGCCCCAGCATTTT. Its translation: CASSLGGGQPQHF.

V usage is TRBV7-9 and J usage is TRBJ1-1; D is unresolved. V dropped 5 bases and J dropped 1 base, with 8 bases sitting between them. CDR3 length equals 13 residues. Germline V gives CDR1 SEHNR, CDR2 FQNEAQ (reference sequence). The CDR3 nucleotides are TGTGCCAGCAGCCAACATAGGAACACTGAAGCTTTCTTT. Translated: CASSQHRNTEAFF.

J is TRBJ2-7 and V is TRBV4-1; the match to TRBD2 covers 9 bases. Germline V lookup: CDR1 MGHRA, CDR2 YSYEKL. The V segment lost 1 base and the J segment 3 bases; nucleotides outside the gene matches: 16. This CDR3 is built from 19 residues. CDR3 residues: CASSQGPWVAGVIFYEQYF. CDR3 coding DNA: TGCGCCAGCAGCCAAGGGCCTTGGGTAGCGGGAGTAATCTTCTACGAGCAGTACTTC.

This clone is a singleton in its sample. V gene TRBV10-1 combines with J gene TRBJ2-3; D is ambiguous. This CDR3 comprises 17 residues. The V end was cut by 2 bases, the J end by 0 bases, with 15 bases between. The germline V gene encodes CDR1 WNHNN and CDR2 SYGVQD (reference sequence). The DNA for the CDR3 is TGCGCCAGCAGTGAGGATGGCAGGTCGTCTAGCACAGATACGCAGTATTTT. Its protein product is CASSEDGRSSSTDTQYF.

The genes are TRBV11-3 and TRBJ2-1; 15 positions agree with TRBD2. Germline V gives CDR1 SGHNT, CDR2 YENEEA. V shed 5 bases, J shed 0 bases, and the junction held 8 bases outside the gene matches. The CDR3 loop spans 19 amino acids. CDR3 sequence reads: CASSPSGTSGRSSYNEQFF. CDR3 nucleotides: TGTGCCAGCAGCCCCTCCGGGACTAGCGGGAGGAGCTCCTACAATGAGCAGTTCTTC.

The J gene is TRBJ2-7, the V gene TRBV28; 14 bases are a match to TRBD2. The germline CDR1 and CDR2 sequences are MDHEN and SYDVKM. The CDR3 covers 16 residues. Losses at the gene ends were 5 bases for V and 11 bases for J; bases not matched to a gene: 14. The CDR3 protein is CASSLRTGTSGRWEYF. CDR3 nucleotide sequence: TGTGCCAGCAGTCTACGAACCGGGACTAGCGGGAGATGGGAGTACTTC.

The V call is TRBV9, the J call TRBJ2-1; 8 positions match TRBD2. The CDR3 contains 14 residues. CDR1 SGDLS and CDR2 YYNGEE come from the germline V gene. V was clipped by 3 bases and J by 6 bases; unmatched bases: 5. CDR3 sequence (DNA): TGTGCCAGCAGCGGTCGAGCGGGAGCCAATGAGCAGTTCTTC. It specifies CASSGRAGANEQFF. The variable domain in full, completed from reference TRBV9 and TRBJ2-1, reads DSGVTQTPKHLITATGQRVTLRCSPRSGDLSVYWYQQSLDQGLQFLIQYYNGEERAKGNILERFSAQQFPDLHSELNLSSLELGDSALYFCASSGRAGANEQFFGPGTRLTVL.